The 7 T cell receptor beta chains reported below all come from one sample, sequenced in a study of cytomegalovirus exposure and HLA in healthy donors. 13 Jbeta primers and 60 Vbeta primers were used for the PCR. The table came from immunoSEQ multiplex PCR; TCRdb's copy has only in-frame clones and leaves some out. This sample has 150,000 to 180,000 clones; 70% to 80% occur once, and the top ten carry about 8.3%. Sequencing was done on a sample of PBMCs. The receptors were gathered from a man aged 25 to 45 in good health and CMV-seropositive.

This rearrangement joins TRBV4-1 to TRBJ2-7; tentatively, D is TRBD2 (5 bases). Germline V lookup: CDR1 MGHRA, CDR2 YSYEKL. The CDR3 totals 16 residues. V lost 3 bases, J lost 2 bases, and 17 bases lay in between. CDR3 sequence: CASSQSGYLEAYEQYF. DNA of the CDR3: TGCGCCAGCAGCCAGTCGGGATACCTCGAAGCCTACGAGCAGTACTTC.

The CDR3 protein is CASSRRSGQETQYF. CDR3 sequence (DNA): TGTGCCAGCAGCCGGCGAAGCGGACAAGAGACCCAGTACTTC. The rearrangement uses TRBV7-2 and TRBJ2-5, with D perhaps matching TRBD2 (5 bases). V lost 5 bases, J lost 2 bases, and 12 bases lay in between. CDR3 length equals 14 residues. The germline V gene encodes CDR1 SGHTA and CDR2 FQGNSA.

The rearrangement joins TRBV5-1 to TRBJ2-3, with 10 bases identical to TRBD1. V was pared by 5 bases and J by 4 bases, with 4 bases of the junction left unmatched. The CDR3 covers 14 residues. Germline values: CDR1 SGHRS, CDR2 YFSETQ. CDR3 in amino acids: CASRWTGGADTQYF. The CDR3 DNA reads as TGCGCCAGCAGATGGACAGGGGGAGCAGATACGCAGTATTTT.

The chain combines TRBV5-1 with TRBJ2-3, with D possibly being TRBD2 (6 bases). Germline V gene lookup returns CDR1 SGHRS and CDR2 YFSETQ. V lost 3 bases and J lost 4, with 12 bases in between. This CDR3 spans 14 amino acids. The CDR3 nucleotides are TGCGCCAGCAGCTGGGGGGATTGGGCAGATACGCAGTATTTT. This sequence encodes CASSWGDWADTQYF.

The chain links TRBV15 to TRBJ1-2; no firm D call. This CDR3 spans 14 amino acids. Germline-derived CDR1 and CDR2 are LNHNV and YYDKDF (reference sequence). V was clipped by 0 bases and J by 4 bases, with 9 bases between them. The CDR3 bases are TGTGCCACCAGCAGAGATAGAGGCCTCTATGGCTACACCTTC. It encodes CATSRDRGLYGYTF.

CDR3 sequence reads: CASSPLPQGRGEAFF. The CDR3 region has the DNA TGCGCCAGCAGCCCCCTCCCCCAGGGAAGGGGCGAAGCTTTCTTT. This chain uses TRBV4-1 with TRBJ1-1, with D perhaps matching TRBD1 (5 bases). V was cut by 4 bases and J by 8 bases, with 20 bases left in between. CDR3 length equals 15 residues. CDR1 MGHRA and CDR2 YSYEKL come from the germline V gene.

This chain links TRBV27 with TRBJ1-3; D unclear. From germline, CDR1 is MNHEY and CDR2 SMNVEV (reference sequence). Trimming removed 6 bases from V and 0 bases from J, with 12 bases in between. The CDR3 consists of 15 residues. For the CDR3, the DNA is TGTGCCAGCAGCCCGGACGGGAGCTCTGGAAACACCATATATTTT. This codes for CASSPDGSSGNTIYF.